The clone carrying this T cell receptor beta chain was picked up a small number of times. Its matching antigen is unknown. The data originate from a study of shared clonotypes between healthy human individuals. General study findings and limits: The study drew on few donors, limiting represented genetic and exposure-history diversity. Estimated richness values were generally larger in naive subsets than in memory subsets.

The CDR3 contains 18 residues. V was clipped by 5 bases and J by 0 bases; unmatched bases: 12. Germline V gene lookup returns CDR1 MNHEY and CDR2 SMNVEV (reference sequence). Naive CD8 isolation took CD45RO-negative cells positively selected for CCR7 and excluded terminally differentiated effector memory CD45RA+ cells. The repertoire was sequenced with immunoSEQ multiplex PCR; TCRdb's copy has only in-frame clones and lacks some. The data contain about 2.1 million clones, around 93% of them singletons. The sample consisted of naive CD8+ T cells from PBMCs. V usage is TRBV27 and J usage is TRBJ2-1, with 8 bases matching TRBD2. This clonotype was obtained from a man between 18 and 35 years old in good health. Some clones in this sample may be carry-over from other donors' samples. DNA for the CDR3: TGTGCCAGCAGTAAACTAGCGGACGTCCCGAGCTCCTACAATGAGCAGTTCTTC. Translation gives CASSKLADVPSSYNEQFF.